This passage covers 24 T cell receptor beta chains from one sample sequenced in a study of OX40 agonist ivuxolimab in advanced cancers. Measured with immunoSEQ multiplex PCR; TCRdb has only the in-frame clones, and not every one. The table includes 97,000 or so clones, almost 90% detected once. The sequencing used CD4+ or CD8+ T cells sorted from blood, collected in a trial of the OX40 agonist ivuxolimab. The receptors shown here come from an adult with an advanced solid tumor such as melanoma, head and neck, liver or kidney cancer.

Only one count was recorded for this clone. This chain's CDR3 is CASSLGNANTEAFF. CDR3 DNA sequence: TGTGCCAGCAGCTTAGGTAACGCGAACACTGAAGCTTTCTTT. The V and J genes are TRBV7-9 and TRBJ1-1; D gene ambiguous. Trimming removed 1 base from V and 1 base from J, with 7 bases in between. The germline V gene encodes CDR1 SEHNR and CDR2 FQNEAQ (reference sequence). The CDR3 spans 14 residues.

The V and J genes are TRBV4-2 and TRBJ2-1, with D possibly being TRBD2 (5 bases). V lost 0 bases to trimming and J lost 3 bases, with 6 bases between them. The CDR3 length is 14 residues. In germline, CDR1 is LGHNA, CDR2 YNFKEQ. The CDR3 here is CASSQEGGYNEQFF. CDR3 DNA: TGTGCCAGCAGCCAAGAAGGAGGCTACAATGAGCAGTTCTTC.

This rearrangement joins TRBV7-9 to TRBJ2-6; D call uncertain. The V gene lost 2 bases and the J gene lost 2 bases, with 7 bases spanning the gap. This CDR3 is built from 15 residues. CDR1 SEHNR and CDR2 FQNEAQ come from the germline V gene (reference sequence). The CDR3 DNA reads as TGTGCCAGCAGCTTAAAAATTACTGGGGCCAACGTCCTGACTTTC. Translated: CASSLKITGANVLTF. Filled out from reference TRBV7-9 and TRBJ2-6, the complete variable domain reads DTGVSQNPRHKITKRGQNVTFRCDPISEHNRLYWYRQTLGQGPEFLTYFQNEAQLEKSRLLSDRFSAERPKGSFSTLEIQRTEQGDSAMYLCASSLKITGANVLTFGAGSRLTVL.

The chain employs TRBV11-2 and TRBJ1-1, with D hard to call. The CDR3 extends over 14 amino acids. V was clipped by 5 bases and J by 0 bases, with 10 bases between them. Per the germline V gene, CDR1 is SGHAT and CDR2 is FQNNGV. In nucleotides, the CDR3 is TGTGCCAGCAGCCGATCCACGGTGAACACTGAAGCTTTCTTT. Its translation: CASSRSTVNTEAFF.

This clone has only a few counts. CDR3 region: CASSGASGSNQPQHF. The CDR3, as DNA: TGTGCCAGCAGCGGGGCGTCGGGGAGCAATCAGCCCCAGCATTTT. The chain employs TRBV7-9 and TRBJ1-5; D perhaps matches TRBD1 (5 bases). This CDR3 contains 15 residues. V lost 5 bases and J lost 1, with 12 bases in between. The germline V gene encodes CDR1 SEHNR and CDR2 FQNEAQ (reference sequence).

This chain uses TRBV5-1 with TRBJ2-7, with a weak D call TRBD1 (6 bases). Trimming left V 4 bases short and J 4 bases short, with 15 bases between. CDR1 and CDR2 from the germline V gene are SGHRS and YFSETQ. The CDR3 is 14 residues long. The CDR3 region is CASSPETGLYEQYF. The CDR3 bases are TGCGCCAGCAGCCCCGAGACAGGTTTGTACGAGCAGTACTTC.

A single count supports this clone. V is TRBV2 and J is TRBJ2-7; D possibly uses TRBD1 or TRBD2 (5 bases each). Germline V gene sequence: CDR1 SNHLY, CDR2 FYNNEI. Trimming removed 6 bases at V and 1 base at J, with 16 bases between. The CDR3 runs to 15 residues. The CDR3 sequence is CASSPGAILSYEQYF. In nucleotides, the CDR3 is TGTGCCAGCAGCCCCGGGGCTATCCTATCCTACGAGCAGTACTTC.

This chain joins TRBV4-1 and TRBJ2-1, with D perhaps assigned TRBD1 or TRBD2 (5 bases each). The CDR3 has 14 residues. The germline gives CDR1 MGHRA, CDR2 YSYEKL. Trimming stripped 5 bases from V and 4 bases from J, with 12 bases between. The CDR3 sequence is CASSVRDHYNEQFF. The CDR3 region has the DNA TGCGCCAGCAGCGTCCGGGACCATTACAATGAGCAGTTCTTC.

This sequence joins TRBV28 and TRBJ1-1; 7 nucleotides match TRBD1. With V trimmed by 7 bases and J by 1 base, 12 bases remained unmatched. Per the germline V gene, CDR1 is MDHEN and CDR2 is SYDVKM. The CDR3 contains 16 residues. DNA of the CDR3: TGTGCCAGCACCACTCGGATCAGGGGGTCGAACACTGAAGCTTTCTTT. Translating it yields CASTTRIRGSNTEAFF.

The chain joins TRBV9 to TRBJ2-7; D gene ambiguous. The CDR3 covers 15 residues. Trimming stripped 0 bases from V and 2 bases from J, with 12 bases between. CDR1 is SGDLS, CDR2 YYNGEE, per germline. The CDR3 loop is CASSVGIGIPYEQYF. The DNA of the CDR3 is TGTGCCAGCAGCGTAGGGATCGGTATCCCCTACGAGCAGTACTTC.

CDR3 protein: CASSTTGFGELFF. CDR3 in DNA: TGTGCCAGTAGTACTACAGGGTTCGGGGAGCTGTTTTTT. The chain combines TRBV19 with TRBJ2-2, with a weak D call TRBD1 (6 bases). The CDR3 consists of 13 residues. From germline, CDR1 is LNHDA and CDR2 SQIVND (reference sequence). V lost 4 bases and J 7 bases, leaving 10 bases between the germline ends.

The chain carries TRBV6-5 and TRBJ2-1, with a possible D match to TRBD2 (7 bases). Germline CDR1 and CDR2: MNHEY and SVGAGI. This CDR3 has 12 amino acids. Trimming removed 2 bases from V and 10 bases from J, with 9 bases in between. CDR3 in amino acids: CASSYRGGEQFF. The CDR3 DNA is TGTGCCAGCAGTTACAGGGGGGGGGAGCAGTTCTTC.

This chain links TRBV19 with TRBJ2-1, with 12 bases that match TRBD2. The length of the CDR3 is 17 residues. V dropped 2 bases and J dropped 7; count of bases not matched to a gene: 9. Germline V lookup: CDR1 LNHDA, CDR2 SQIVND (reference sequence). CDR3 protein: CASSIRPSGGGLNEQFF. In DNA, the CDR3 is TGTGCCAGTAGTATACGACCTAGCGGGGGGGGTCTTAATGAGCAGTTCTTC.

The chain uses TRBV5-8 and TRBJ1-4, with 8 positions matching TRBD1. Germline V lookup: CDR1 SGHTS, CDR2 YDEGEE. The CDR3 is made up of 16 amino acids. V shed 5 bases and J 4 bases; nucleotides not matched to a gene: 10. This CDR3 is CASSLQGGMSNEKLFF. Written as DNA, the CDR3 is TGTGCCAGCAGTTTACAGGGGGGGATGAGTAATGAAAAACTGTTTTTT.

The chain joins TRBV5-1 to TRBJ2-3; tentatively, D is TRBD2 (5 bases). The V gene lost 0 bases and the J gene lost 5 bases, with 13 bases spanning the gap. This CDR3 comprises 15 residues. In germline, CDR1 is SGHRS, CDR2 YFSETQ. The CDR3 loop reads CASSLEGLVQDTQYF. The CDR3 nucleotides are TGCGCCAGCAGCTTGGAAGGACTCGTCCAAGATACGCAGTATTTT.

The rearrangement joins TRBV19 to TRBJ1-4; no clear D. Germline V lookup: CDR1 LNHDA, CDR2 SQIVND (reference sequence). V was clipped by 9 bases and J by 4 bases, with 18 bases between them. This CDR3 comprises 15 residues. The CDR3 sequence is CASASTGSNNEKLFF. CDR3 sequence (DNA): TGTGCCAGCGCCTCGACCGGGAGCAATAATGAAAAACTGTTTTTT.

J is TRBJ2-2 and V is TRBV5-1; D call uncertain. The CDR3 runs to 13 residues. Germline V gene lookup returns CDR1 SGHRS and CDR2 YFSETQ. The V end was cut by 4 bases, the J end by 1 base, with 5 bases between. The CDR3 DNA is TGCGCCAGCAGCCTCGTGAACACCGGGGAGCTGTTTTTT. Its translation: CASSLVNTGELFF.

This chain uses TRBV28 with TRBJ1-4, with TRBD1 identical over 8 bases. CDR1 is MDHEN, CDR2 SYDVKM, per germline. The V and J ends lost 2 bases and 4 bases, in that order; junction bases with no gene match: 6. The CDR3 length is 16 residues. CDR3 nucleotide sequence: TGTGCCAGCAGTTTACCCGGACAGGGAATTAATGAAAAACTGTTTTTT. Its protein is CASSLPGQGINEKLFF.

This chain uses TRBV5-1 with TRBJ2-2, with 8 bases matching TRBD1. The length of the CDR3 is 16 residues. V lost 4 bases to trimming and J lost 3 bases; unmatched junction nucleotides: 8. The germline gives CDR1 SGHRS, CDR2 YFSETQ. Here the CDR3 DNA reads TGCGCCAGCAGCCTCGCCAGGGGGCGGGACACCGGGGAGCTGTTTTTT. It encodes CASSLARGRDTGELFF. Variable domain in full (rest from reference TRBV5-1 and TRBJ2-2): KAGVTQTPRYLIKTRGQQVTLSCSPISGHRSVSWYQQTPGQGLQFLFEYFSETQRNKGNFPGRFSGRQFSNSRSEMNVSTLELGDSALYLCASSLARGRDTGELFFGEGSRLTVL.

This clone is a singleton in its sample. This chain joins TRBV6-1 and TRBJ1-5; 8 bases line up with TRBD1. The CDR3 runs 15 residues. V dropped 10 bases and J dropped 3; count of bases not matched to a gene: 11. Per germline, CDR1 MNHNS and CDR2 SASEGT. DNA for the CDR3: TGTGCCACCGCTGCAGGGGGCGCGTCCAATCAGCCCCAGCATTTT. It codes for CATAAGGASNQPQHF.

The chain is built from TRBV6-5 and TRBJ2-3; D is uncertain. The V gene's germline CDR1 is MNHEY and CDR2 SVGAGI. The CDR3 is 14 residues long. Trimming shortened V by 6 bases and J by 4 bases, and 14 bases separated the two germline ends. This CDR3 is CASRSGRSADTQYF. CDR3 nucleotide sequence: TGTGCCAGCAGGTCCGGACGATCGGCAGATACGCAGTATTTT.

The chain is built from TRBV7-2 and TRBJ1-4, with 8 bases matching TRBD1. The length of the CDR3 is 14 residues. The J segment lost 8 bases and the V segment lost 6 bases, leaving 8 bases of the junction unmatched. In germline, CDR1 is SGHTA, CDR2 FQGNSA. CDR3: CASRFTGGSEKLFF. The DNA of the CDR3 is TGTGCCAGCAGGTTTACAGGGGGGAGCGAAAAACTGTTTTTT. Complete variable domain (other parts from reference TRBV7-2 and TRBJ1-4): GAGVSQSPSNKVTEKGKDVELRCDPISGHTALYWYRQSLGQGLEFLIYFQGNSAPDKSGLPSDRFSAERTGGSVSTLTIQRTQQEDSAVYLCASRFTGGSEKLFFGSGTQLSVL.

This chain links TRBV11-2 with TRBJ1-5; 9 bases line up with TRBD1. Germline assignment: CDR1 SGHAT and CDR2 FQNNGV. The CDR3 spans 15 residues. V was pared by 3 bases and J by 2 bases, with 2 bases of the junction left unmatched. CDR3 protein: CASSLGQGGNQPQHF. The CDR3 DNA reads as TGTGCCAGCAGCTTGGGACAGGGCGGCAATCAGCCCCAGCATTTT.

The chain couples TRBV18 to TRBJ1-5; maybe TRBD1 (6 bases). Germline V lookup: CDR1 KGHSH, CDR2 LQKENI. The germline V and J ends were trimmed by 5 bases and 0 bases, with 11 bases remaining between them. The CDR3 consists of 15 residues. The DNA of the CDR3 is TGTGCCAGCTCAAGGGACACGGTTAGCAATCAGCCCCAGCATTTT. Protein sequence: CASSRDTVSNQPQHF.